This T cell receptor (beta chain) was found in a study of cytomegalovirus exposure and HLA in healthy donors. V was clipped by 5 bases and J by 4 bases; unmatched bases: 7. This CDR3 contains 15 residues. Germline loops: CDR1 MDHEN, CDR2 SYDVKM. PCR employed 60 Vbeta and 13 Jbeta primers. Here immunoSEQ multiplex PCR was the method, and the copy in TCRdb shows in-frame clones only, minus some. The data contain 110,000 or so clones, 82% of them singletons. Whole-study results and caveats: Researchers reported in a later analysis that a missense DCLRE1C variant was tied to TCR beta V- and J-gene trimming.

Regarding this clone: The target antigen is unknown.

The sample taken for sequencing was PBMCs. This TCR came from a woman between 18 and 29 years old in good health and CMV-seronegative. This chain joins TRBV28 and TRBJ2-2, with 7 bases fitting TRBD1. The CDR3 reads CASSPRTGVTGELFF. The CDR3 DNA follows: TGTGCCAGCAGTCCACGGACAGGAGTCACCGGGGAGCTGTTTTTT.